Listed below are T cell receptor beta chains from one sample, sequenced in a study of T cells after posttransplantation cyclophosphamide. Profiled with immunoSEQ multiplex PCR; TCRdb holds only in-frame clones, not every one. The sample has roughly 19,000 clones, roughly 87% seen once. The sequencing used PBMCs, collected after allogeneic stem cell transplant with posttransplant cyclophosphamide. These receptors were taken from a female patient in her 40s who received an allogeneic stem cell transplant from a related donor, was CMV-positive, and had no GVHD. The graft donor may account for some of the T cells. Each CDR3 is given with its conserved first and last residue. The D gene is left open where the match is weak. Clone size is not always given. Where it is, it says once, few, many or a class for expanded clones.

-	-	TRBJ1-4	TRBV9	CASSGRILTAGEKLFF	TGTGCCAGCAGCGGACGGATTTTGACAGCTGGTGAAAAACTGTTTTTT
-	-	TRBJ1-2	TRBV5-6	CASSLVGERVYGYTF	TGTGCCAGCAGCTTGGTGGGAGAGAGGGTCTATGGCTACACCTTC
-	-	TRBJ1-4	TRBV27	CASSPTPLQRTNEKLFF	TGTGCCAGCAGTCCAACCCCCCTACAGAGAACTAATGAAAAACTGTTTTTT
-	-	TRBJ2-3	TRBV6-5	CASSYTDRRGTDTQYF	TGTGCCAGCAGTTACACGGACAGGAGGGGCACAGATACGCAGTATTTT
-	-	TRBJ1-4	TRBV7-9	CASSPTSTNEKLFF	TGTGCCAGCAGCCCGACATCAACTAATGAAAAACTGTTTTTT
-	TRBD2	TRBJ2-5	TRBV18	CASSPRPYPSGGETQYF	TGTGCCAGCTCACCACGCCCCTACCCTAGCGGGGGTGAGACCCAGTACTTC
-	-	TRBJ1-5	TRBV4-2	CASSQDPFPGGQPQHF	TGTGCCAGCAGCCAAGACCCATTTCCCGGAGGTCAGCCCCAGCATTTT
-	-	TRBJ2-3	TRBV30	CAWSPLIIHTQYF	TGTGCCTGGAGCCCACTAATAATCCATACGCAGTATTTT
-	TRBD2	TRBJ2-5	TRBV18	CASSPPGLAGGWETQYF	TGTGCCAGCTCACCCCCGGGACTAGCGGGAGGATGGGAGACCCAGTACTTC
-	-	TRBJ1-5	TRBV19	CASSGSSNQPQHF	TGTGCCAGTTCGGGAAGTAGCAATCAGCCCCAGCATTTT
-	-	TRBJ2-7	TRBV7-8	CASSHNRYEQYF	TGTGCCAGCAGCCATAATCGGTACGAGCAGTACTTC
-	TRBD1	TRBJ1-5	TRBV28	CASSLTGGGEPQHF	TGTGCCAGCAGTTTAACAGGGGGAGGTGAGCCCCAGCATTTT
-	TRBD1	TRBJ2-5	TRBV28	CASSEAGQGRQETQYF	TGTGCCAGCAGTGAAGCGGGACAGGGTAGGCAAGAGACCCAGTACTTC
-	TRBD2	TRBJ2-7	TRBV28	CASRWEGSSYEQYF	TGTGCCAGCAGGTGGGAGGGGAGCTCCTACGAGCAGTACTTC
-	-	TRBJ2-3	TRBV9	CASSPTGQGMDTQYF	TGTGCCAGCAGCCCCACTGGGCAGGGGATGGATACGCAGTATTTT
-	TRBD1	TRBJ2-7	TRBV19	CASSKDRVYEQYF	TGTGCCAGTAGTAAGGACAGGGTGTACGAGCAGTACTTC
-	-	TRBJ2-3	TRBV5-1	CASKRGTSTDTQYF	TGCGCCAGCAAGCGCGGGACGAGCACAGATACGCAGTATTTT
once	-	TRBJ2-2	TRBV7-3	CASSPGTGHTGELFF	TGTGCCAGCAGCCCCGGGACTGGACACACCGGGGAGCTGTTTTTT
-	-	TRBJ2-5	TRBV18	CASSLLHRVGGETQYF	TGTGCCAGCTCACTACTACACAGGGTTGGGGGAGAGACCCAGTACTTC
-	-	TRBJ2-1	TRBV15	CATSSWGDSYNEQFF	TGTGCCACCAGCAGTTGGGGGGACTCCTACAATGAGCAGTTCTTC
-	-	TRBJ2-5	TRBV25-1	CASSEWVEEAQYF	TGTGCCAGCAGTGAATGGGTCGAAGAGGCCCAGTACTTC
-	TRBD2	TRBJ2-1	TRBV27	CASNPRLAGGRGEQFF	TGTGCCAGCAACCCCCGACTAGCGGGAGGGCGAGGTGAGCAGTTCTTC
-	TRBD2	TRBJ2-3	TRBV28	CASSPPRGGPDTQYF	TGTGCCAGCAGTCCCCCACGCGGGGGGCCAGATACGCAGTATTTT
-	-	TRBJ1-5	TRBV28	CASSLGGSGNQPQHF	TGTGCCAGCAGTTTAGGGGGCTCGGGCAATCAGCCCCAGCATTTT
-	-	TRBJ2-5	TRBV29-1	CSSGVAETQYF	TGCAGCTCAGGGGTTGCCGAGACCCAGTACTTC
few	-	TRBJ2-7	TRBV6-6	CASSYSTGVPYEQYF	TGTGCCAGCAGTTACTCGACCGGGGTCCCCTACGAGCAGTACTTC
-	TRBD2	TRBJ2-3	TRBV9	CASSVRAGEGGTQYF	TGTGCCAGCAGCGTACGAGCGGGAGAGGGTGGTACGCAGTATTTT
-	TRBD1	TRBJ1-5	TRBV28	CASSARGQGANQPQHF	TGTGCCAGCAGTGCGCGGGGACAGGGGGCGAATCAGCCCCAGCATTTT
once	TRBD1	TRBJ2-7	TRBV27	CASSLSPDRLFAEQYF	TGTGCCAGCAGTTTATCCCCGGACAGGCTCTTCGCGGAACAGTACTTC
-	TRBD1	TRBJ2-5	TRBV5-1	CASRQGVEETQYF	TGCGCCAGCAGACAGGGGGTTGAAGAGACCCAGTACTTC
-	TRBD2	TRBJ2-7	TRBV2	CASSEGLSGDPYEQYF	TGTGCCAGCAGTGAAGGTCTTAGCGGGGACCCCTACGAGCAGTACTTC
-	TRBD1	TRBJ1-2	TRBV2	CASKVRGGFYGYTF	TGTGCCAGCAAGGTCCGAGGGGGCTTCTATGGCTACACCTTC
-	TRBD1	TRBJ1-3	TRBV28	CASRTQGGNTIYF	TGTGCCAGCAGAACACAGGGGGGAAACACCATATATTTT
-	TRBD2	TRBJ2-1	TRBV5-4	CASSPTGLAGVRGYNEQFF	TGTGCCAGCAGCCCGACGGGACTAGCGGGAGTGAGGGGCTACAATGAGCAGTTCTTC
-	TRBD2	TRBJ2-2	TRBV5-4	CASSFRPLADTGELFF	TGTGCCAGCAGCTTTAGGCCACTAGCGGACACCGGGGAGCTGTTTTTT
-	-	TRBJ2-3	TRBV6-1	CASRRGPSTDTQYF	TGTGCCAGCAGACGCGGGCCTAGCACAGATACGCAGTATTTT
-	TRBD2	TRBJ2-5	TRBV13	CASSFIAGGSGETQYF	TGTGCCAGCAGCTTCATTGCGGGAGGGTCCGGAGAGACCCAGTACTTC
-	-	TRBJ1-1	TRBV29-1	CSVGYISNTEAFF	TGCAGCGTTGGTTACATCTCGAACACTGAAGCTTTCTTT
-	TRBD1	TRBJ1-2	TRBV19	CASSVTGVRGYTF	TGTGCCAGTAGTGTGACAGGGGTGCGTGGCTACACCTTC
-	-	TRBJ2-7	TRBV7-6	CASSLASENGYEQYF	TGTGCCAGCAGCTTAGCGTCGGAGAATGGCTACGAGCAGTACTTC
few	TRBD1	TRBJ1-4	TRBV2	CASRQGDGTNEKLFF	TGTGCCAGCCGACAGGGGGATGGAACTAATGAAAAACTGTTTTTT
-	TRBD1	TRBJ1-5	TRBV28	CASSPRRTGRNQPQHF	TGTGCCAGCAGTCCGCGACGGACAGGTCGCAATCAGCCCCAGCATTTT
-	-	TRBJ1-3	TRBV10-3	CAISDNTHSGNTIYF	TGTGCCATCAGTGATAACACCCACTCTGGAAACACCATATATTTT
-	-	TRBJ1-5	TRBV28	CASSFAGKNQPQHF	TGTGCCAGCAGTTTTGCAGGGAAGAATCAGCCCCAGCATTTT
-	-	TRBJ2-7	TRBV19	CASSVSGNPGAKEYF	TGTGCCAGTAGCGTATCGGGGAATCCGGGAGCAAAAGAGTACTTC
-	TRBD1	TRBJ1-2	TRBV28	CASSPDRVLNGYTF	TGTGCCAGCAGCCCCGACAGGGTCCTTAATGGCTACACCTTC
-	-	TRBJ1-2	TRBV5-1	CASSLEQREGYGYTF	TGCGCCAGCAGCTTGGAACAGCGGGAGGGATATGGCTACACCTTC
-	-	TRBJ1-5	TRBV13	CASRRTGSDQPQHF	TGTGCCAGCAGACGAACAGGGTCGGATCAGCCCCAGCATTTT
-	TRBD1	TRBJ2-1	TRBV9	CASSPRTGSDEQFF	TGTGCCAGCAGCCCCAGGACAGGGAGCGATGAGCAGTTCTTC
-	TRBD2	TRBJ2-3	TRBV5-1	CASSPWAGGLTDTQYF	TGCGCCAGCAGCCCTTGGGCGGGAGGACTCACAGATACGCAGTATTTT
once	TRBD2	TRBJ2-6	TRBV4-3	CASSQTSGRALSGANVLTF	TGCGCCAGCAGCCAGACTAGCGGGAGGGCCCTCTCTGGGGCCAACGTCCTGACTTTC
-	TRBD1	TRBJ2-5	TRBV18	CASSPGTGGVETQYF	TGTGCCAGCTCACCCGGGACAGGGGGCGTGGAGACCCAGTACTTC
-	TRBD2	TRBJ2-5	TRBV14	CASSHGLTSGRYETQYF	TGTGCCAGCAGCCACGGACTTACTAGCGGGAGATACGAGACCCAGTACTTC
-	TRBD1	TRBJ2-4	TRBV11-2	CASSSAGQVLAKNIQYF	TGTGCCAGCAGCTCCGCGGGACAGGTACTAGCCAAAAACATTCAGTACTTC
-	TRBD1	TRBJ2-7	TRBV5-1	CASSPTGQGSYEQYF	TGCGCCAGCAGCCCGACAGGGCAGGGCTCCTACGAGCAGTACTTC